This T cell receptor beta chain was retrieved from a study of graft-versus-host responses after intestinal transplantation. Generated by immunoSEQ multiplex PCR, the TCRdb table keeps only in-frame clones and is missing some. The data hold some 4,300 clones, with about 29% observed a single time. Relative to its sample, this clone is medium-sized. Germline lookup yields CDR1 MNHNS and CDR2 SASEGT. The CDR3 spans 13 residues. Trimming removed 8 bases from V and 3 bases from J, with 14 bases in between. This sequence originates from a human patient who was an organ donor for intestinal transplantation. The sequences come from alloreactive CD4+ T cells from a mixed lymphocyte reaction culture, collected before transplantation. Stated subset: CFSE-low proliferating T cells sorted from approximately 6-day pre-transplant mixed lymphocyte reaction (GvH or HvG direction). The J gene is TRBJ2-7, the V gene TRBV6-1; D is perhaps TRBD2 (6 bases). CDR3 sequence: CASGLAGLYEQYF. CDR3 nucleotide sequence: TGTGCCAGCGGTCTCGCGGGGCTCTACGAGCAGTACTTC.